Following are 30 T cell receptor beta chains from one sample sequenced in a study of spatial heterogeneity in lung cancer. Their antigens are not known. TCRdb fed the 5' RACE reads into MiXCR, producing one record per CDR3 protein. Counted here are approximately 12,000 distinct CDR3 sequences, under 6% occurring once; the ten biggest clones make up 25%. General study points: Tumoral mutation counts were tracked by counts of expanded intratumoral alpha and beta TCRs.

Time point here: sample taken at primary tumor resection. The sequenced sample was lung tumor tissue, obtained at surgery. Every receptor here comes from a male donor with early-stage non-small cell lung cancer.

This clonotype was counted at least ten times. For a library built for alpha chains, this beta chain is a stray read; little rests on its size. V and J are TRBV19 and TRBJ2-1; TRBD2 matches at 10 bases. This CDR3 has 16 residues. Germline CDR1 LNHDA, CDR2 SQIVND (reference sequence). Germline trimming cut 3 bases from V and 1 base from J; bases unmatched to any gene: 3. As DNA, the CDR3 is TGTGCCAGTAGTATTAGCGGGGGGTCGTCCTACAATGAGCAGTTCTTC. This translates into CASSISGGSSYNEQFF.

This clonotype was detected only a few times. Little can be read into the size of this beta chain, an off-target read in a library designed for alpha chains. The chain recombines TRBV20-1 with TRBJ1-1; D is unclear. The CDR3 runs 12 residues. Per the germline V gene, CDR1 is DFQATT and CDR2 is SNEGSKA (reference sequence). Trimming stripped 4 bases from V and 5 bases from J, with 11 bases between. CDR3 residues: CSATGVFTEAFF. CDR3 nucleotide sequence: TGCAGTGCTACCGGGGTATTTACTGAAGCTTTCTTT.

This clonotype was counted many times. This beta chain represents an off-target read in a library built for alpha chains; its size is of limited meaning. The rearrangement uses TRBV7-9 and TRBJ2-5; D is perhaps TRBD2 (5 bases). CDR3 length: 13 residues. The germline V gene has CDR1 SEHNR and CDR2 FQNEAQ (reference sequence). V was cut by 5 bases and J by 4 bases, with 11 bases left in between. CDR3 nucleotide sequence: TGTGCCAGCAGCAGCCGGGAAAGAGAGACCCAGTACTTC. Translated: CASSSRERETQYF.

The sample holds many counts of this clonotype. This beta chain turned up in a library designed for alpha chains; as an off-target read, its abundance says little. This chain uses TRBV20-1 with TRBJ2-1; 9 positions match TRBD2. Per germline, CDR1 DFQATT and CDR2 SNEGSKA (reference sequence). The CDR3 length is 15 residues. Germline trimming cut 3 bases from V and 5 bases from J; bases unmatched to any gene: 8. The chain's CDR3 is CSARKGRGGDNEQFF. The CDR3 DNA sequence: TGCAGTGCTAGGAAAGGGCGGGGGGGCGACAATGAGCAGTTCTTC.

On this clonotype: A library made for alpha chains picked up this beta chain off target, so its size means little. This chain links TRBV4-1 with TRBJ1-4, with a possible D match to TRBD1 (6 bases). CDR1 is MGHRA, CDR2 YSYEKL, per germline. This CDR3 contains 15 residues. With 3 bases removed from V and 4 bases from J, the gap between germline ends came to 12 bases. CDR3 region: CASSQGTGSNEKLFF. The CDR3 DNA is TGCGCCAGCAGCCAGGGTACAGGGAGTAATGAAAAACTGTTTTTT.

As to this clonotype: This beta chain represents an off-target read in a library built for alpha chains; its size is of limited meaning. The gene calls are TRBV20-1 and TRBJ1-2; maybe TRBD1 (6 bases). The CDR3 covers 13 residues. Germline CDR1 reads DFQATT; CDR2 reads SNEGSKA (reference sequence). Trimming took 5 bases from V and 1 from J, leaving 11 bases between them. For the CDR3, the DNA is TGCAGTGCTTTACAGGGTTTTAACTATGGCTACACCTTC. This sequence encodes CSALQGFNYGYTF.

As regards this clonotype: Being off target in a library aimed at alpha chains, this beta chain has a size of little meaning. The chain employs TRBV7-9 and TRBJ2-5, with 10 positions matching TRBD1. Germline V gives CDR1 SEHNR, CDR2 FQNEAQ (reference sequence). The V gene end was trimmed by 11 bases and the J gene end by 3 bases; junction bases not matched to a gene: 6. The CDR3 loop spans 13 amino acids. For the CDR3, the DNA is TGTGCCGGTTTGACAGGGGGCGAAGAGACCCAGTACTTC. Protein product: CAGLTGGEETQYF.

This clonotype was picked up many times. For a library built for alpha chains, this beta chain is a stray read; little rests on its size. The chain is built from TRBV18 and TRBJ1-4, with unresolved D. CDR3 size: 12 residues. V was pared by 6 bases and J by 13 bases, with 15 bases between. Germline assignment: CDR1 KGHSH and CDR2 LQKENI. The CDR3 is CASSNRELGLFF. The CDR3 DNA reads TGTGCCAGCTCCAACCGGGAGTTGGGACTGTTTTTT.

Many counts were recorded for this clonotype. This beta chain lies outside the target of a library built for alpha chains; its clone size means little. The chain is built from TRBV7-2 and TRBJ2-5, with 7 bases identical to TRBD2. J was trimmed by 0 bases and V by 5 bases; bases with no gene match: 3. CDR3 size: 14 residues. In germline, CDR1 is SGHTA, CDR2 FQGNSA. The CDR3 spells CASSVGGYQETQYF. CDR3 nucleotides: TGTGCCAGCAGCGTCGGGGGGTACCAAGAGACCCAGTACTTC.

This clonotype appeared many times. In a library made to pick up alpha chains, this beta chain is a stray read with a size that means little. The V call is TRBV4-3, the J call TRBJ2-3; weak D call: TRBD2 (6 bases). Germline V CDR1 and CDR2: LGHNA, YSLEER. The CDR3 length is 16 residues. The V end lost 2 bases, the J end lost 1 base, and 13 bases lay between the germline ends. CDR3 amino acids: CASSQWRGYGTDTQYF. CDR3 nucleotides: TGCGCCAGCAGCCAATGGCGGGGTTACGGCACAGATACGCAGTATTTT.

At least ten counts were recorded for this clonotype. Because the library targeted alpha chains, this beta chain is an off-target read whose size means little. The gene calls are TRBV20-1 and TRBJ2-5; D not certain. V gave up 5 bases and J gave up 5 bases, with 15 bases separating them. CDR1 is DFQATT and CDR2 is SNEGSKA in the germline V gene (reference sequence). This CDR3 is 13 amino acids long. This chain's CDR3 is CSASPTGRETQYF. The CDR3 DNA reads TGCAGTGCTTCCCCGACTGGTAGGGAGACCCAGTACTTC.

This clonotype was seen repeatedly, ten times or more. This beta chain is an off-target read within a library intended for alpha chains, so its frequency means little. The genes are TRBV20-1 and TRBJ2-3; no clear D. Trimming took off 6 bases at V and 4 bases at J, with 11 bases between the two ends. The CDR3 extends over 12 amino acids. The germline CDR1 and CDR2 sequences are DFQATT and SNEGSKA (reference sequence). CDR3 nucleotide sequence: TGCAGTGCCGTAGATAGGGCAGATACGCAGTATTTT. This sequence encodes CSAVDRADTQYF.

This clonotype was observed a few times. As an off-target read in a library built for alpha chains, this beta chain has a frequency of little significance. The CDR3 here is CASYGNTIYF. Written as DNA, the CDR3 is TGTGCCAGCTACGGAAACACCATATATTTT. This rearrangement joins TRBV6-1 to TRBJ1-3; D is unclear. V was pared by 8 bases and J by 4 bases, with 3 bases between. Germline V lookup: CDR1 MNHNS, CDR2 SASEGT. CDR3 size: 10 residues.

Ten or more counts support this clonotype. Little can be read into the size of this beta chain, an off-target read in a library designed for alpha chains. This chain uses TRBV20-1 with TRBJ1-1; D possibly corresponds to TRBD1 (5 bases). Trimming took off 7 bases at V and 5 bases at J, with 8 bases between the two ends. Per the germline V gene, CDR1 is DFQATT and CDR2 is SNEGSKA (reference sequence). The CDR3 extends over 10 amino acids. The CDR3 DNA is TGCAGTGTAGGGGAGACTGAAGCTTTCTTT. Amino acid sequence: CSVGETEAFF.

This clonotype was seen many times. Since the library was made to target alpha chains, this beta chain is a stray read and its abundance is not meaningful. This rearrangement joins TRBV29-1 to TRBJ2-5, with D uncertain. The V gene's germline CDR1 is SQVTM and CDR2 ANQGSEA. The CDR3 totals 12 residues. Trimming took 8 bases from V and 5 from J, leaving 15 bases between them. CDR3 sequence reads: CSFLGLGETQYF. In nucleotides, the CDR3 is TGCAGCTTCTTGGGCCTCGGTGAGACCCAGTACTTC.

This clonotype appeared many times. This beta chain is a stray sequence in a library constructed for alpha chains; its clone size is not meaningful. The J gene is TRBJ1-5, the V gene TRBV7-2; the match to TRBD1 covers 9 bases. The CDR3 loop spans 14 amino acids. Germline-derived CDR1 and CDR2 are SGHTA and FQGNSA. V was clipped by 5 bases and J by 3 bases; unmatched bases: 2. The CDR3 DNA sequence: TGTGCCAGCAGCCGGACAGGGGTCAATCAGCCCCAGCATTTT. Protein sequence: CASSRTGVNQPQHF.

This clonotype was seen ten or more times. The size of this beta chain means little, since it is a stray read in a library made for alpha chains. This chain links TRBV18 with TRBJ2-1, with D tentatively TRBD1 (6 bases). Trimming shortened V by 0 bases and J by 8 bases, and 14 bases separated the two germline ends. The CDR3 totals 15 residues. Germline lookup yields CDR1 KGHSH and CDR2 LQKENI. The DNA for the CDR3 is TGTGCCAGCTCACCACCGGGGCACAGGGACCATGAGCAGTTCTTC. The encoded protein is CASSPPGHRDHEQFF.

This clonotype was seen many times. Since it is a stray read in a library aimed at alpha chains, this beta chain has a size that is not meaningful. The V and J genes are TRBV6-2 or TRBV6-3 and TRBJ2-7, with TRBD1 as a possible D gene (6 bases). The V and J ends lost 6 bases and 0 bases respectively, with 15 bases between them. Germline assignment: CDR1 MNHEY and CDR2 SVGEGT. The CDR3 is made up of 15 amino acids. CDR3 DNA: TGTGCCAGCAGGATTACAGGGCGCAGCTCCTACGAGCAGTACTTC. Amino acids: CASRITGRSSYEQYF.

Notes on this clonotype: A much larger clone lies a single base off, so this may be a read error. A library prepared for alpha chains yielded this beta chain as an off-target read; its size is of little meaning. The chain couples TRBV29-1 to TRBJ1-1; D unclear. V was trimmed by 4 bases and J by 0 bases, leaving 9 bases between them. CDR1 is SQVTM and CDR2 is ANQGSEA in the germline V gene. CDR3 length equals 13 residues. The DNA of the CDR3 is TGCAGCGTTGTGTTCAGTCTGAACACTGAAGCTTTCTTT. It codes for CSVVFSLNTEAFF.

This clonotype appeared many times. Within a library made for alpha chains, this beta chain is off target, and its count is uninformative. The chain is built from TRBV18 and TRBJ2-5; D ambiguous. V was clipped by 3 bases and J by 5 bases, with 13 bases between them. The length of the CDR3 is 14 residues. The germline gives CDR1 KGHSH, CDR2 LQKENI. CDR3 amino acids: CASSPGVAGETQYF. The CDR3 DNA is TGTGCCAGCTCACCTGGAGTAGCTGGCGAGACCCAGTACTTC.

This clonotype was recorded many times. This beta chain lies outside the target of a library built for alpha chains; its clone size means little. The chain recombines TRBV4-1 with TRBJ2-2; D unresolved. Looked up from germline, CDR1 is MGHRA and CDR2 is YSYEKL. V lost 4 bases and J lost 3, with 15 bases in between. This CDR3 is built from 16 residues. The DNA of the CDR3 is TGCGCCAGCAGCCCTTTAGGGTTTGTGGACACCGGGGAGCTGTTTTTT. The encoded protein is CASSPLGFVDTGELFF.

Ten or more counts support this clonotype. For a library built for alpha chains, this beta chain is a stray read; little rests on its size. V is TRBV10-2 and J is TRBJ2-2, with unresolved D. Germline V gene sequence: CDR1 WSHSY, CDR2 SAAADI. V lost 6 bases to trimming and J lost 3 bases, with 14 bases between them. The length of the CDR3 is 15 residues. This CDR3 is CASRDVAMYTGELFF. In DNA form, the CDR3 reads TGCGCCAGCAGGGACGTTGCGATGTACACCGGGGAGCTGTTTTTT.

This clonotype was counted ten times or more. This beta chain represents an off-target read in a library built for alpha chains; its size is of limited meaning. This chain links TRBV20-1 with TRBJ2-2; 7 nucleotides align to TRBD2. With 1 base clipped from V and 6 bases from J, the junction kept 5 bases outside the gene matches. The CDR3 contains 14 residues. Germline V gene data show CDR1 as DFQATT and CDR2 as SNEGSKA (reference sequence). The CDR3 nucleotides are TGCAGTGCTAGAGCGGGGGGAGTGGCCGGGGAGCTGTTTTTT. As protein: CSARAGGVAGELFF.

The sample holds a few counts of this clonotype. This beta chain turned up in a library designed for alpha chains; as an off-target read, its abundance says little. The chain recombines TRBV6-5 with TRBJ1-5; D is possibly TRBD1 (5 bases). CDR1 is MNHEY and CDR2 is SVGAGI in the germline V gene. The CDR3 is 13 amino acids. The V end was cut by 0 bases, the J end by 11 bases, with 11 bases between. The CDR3 loop is CASSYSGTSTQHF. The CDR3 nucleotides read TGTGCCAGCAGTTACTCCGGGACTTCGACCCAGCATTTT.

On this clonotype: The library was prepared for alpha chains; this beta chain is a stray read, so its frequency means little. The chain combines TRBV18 with TRBJ2-3; unclear D gene. V dropped 3 bases and J dropped 3 bases, with 13 bases sitting between them. The CDR3 covers 15 residues. The V gene's germline CDR1 is KGHSH and CDR2 LQKENI. CDR3 sequence: CASSPDRIRTDTQYF. The CDR3, as DNA: TGTGCCAGCTCACCCGACCGGATTAGGACAGATACGCAGTATTTT.

This clonotype was seen ten or more times. This beta chain is an off-target read within a library intended for alpha chains, so its frequency means little. V is TRBV29-1 and J is TRBJ2-1; the match to TRBD1 covers 7 bases. The CDR3 is 13 residues long. The V gene end was trimmed by 7 bases and the J gene end by 7 bases; junction bases not matched to a gene: 10. Per germline, CDR1 SQVTM and CDR2 ANQGSEA. The DNA of the CDR3 is TGCAGCGCAGATAGGACAGGTTCGAATGAGCAGTTCTTC. Protein product: CSADRTGSNEQFF.

This clonotype rates as medium-sized. The size of this beta chain means little, since it is a stray read in a library made for alpha chains. The genes are TRBV7-9 and TRBJ1-1; D is unresolved. The ends were cut back, 0 bases at V and 2 bases at J, with 10 bases in the middle. The CDR3 runs to 15 residues. CDR1 is SEHNR, CDR2 FQNEAQ, per germline (reference sequence). The CDR3 sequence: CASSLAFSRNTEAFF. The CDR3 coding sequence is TGTGCCAGCAGCTTAGCGTTCAGCCGTAACACTGAAGCTTTCTTT.

To note about this clonotype: A library prepared for alpha chains yielded this beta chain as an off-target read; its size is of little meaning. The chain employs TRBV7-2 and TRBJ1-2; D perhaps matches TRBD1 (5 bases). Germline loops: CDR1 SGHTA, CDR2 FQGNSA. The CDR3 extends over 14 amino acids. Trimming removed 6 bases from V and 8 bases from J, with 19 bases in between. The CDR3 sequence: CASSPAGLLGGYTF. The CDR3 DNA follows: TGTGCCAGCAGTCCCGCGGGACTGTTGGGGGGCTACACCTTC.

This clonotype was picked up many times. Being off target in a library aimed at alpha chains, this beta chain has a size of little meaning. This sequence joins TRBV6-5 and TRBJ2-1; the D gene is possibly TRBD2 (6 bases). In germline, CDR1 is MNHEY, CDR2 SVGAGI. The CDR3 covers 15 residues. V was pared by 0 bases and J by 5 bases, with 11 bases between. The CDR3 DNA reads as TGTGCCAGCAGTTACTCGGGGGGTGGTCACAATGAGCAGTTCTTC. It codes for CASSYSGGGHNEQFF.

This clonotype has at least ten counts. This beta chain represents an off-target read in a library built for alpha chains; its size is of limited meaning. The chain is built from TRBV6-5 and TRBJ2-1; D is unresolved. CDR3 length: 15 amino acids. Germline V lookup: CDR1 MNHEY, CDR2 SVGAGI. V lost 0 bases, J lost 4 bases, and 10 bases lay in between. The CDR3 DNA reads TGTGCCAGCAGTTACTCGAGTCCCCAATACAATGAGCAGTTCTTC. It is translated as CASSYSSPQYNEQFF.